These 2 T cell receptor beta chains originate from one sample sequenced in a study of CD8 T cells in cerebrospinal fluid in Alzheimer's disease (dated by TCRdb to 2018 to 2020). The library was generated by 10x single-cell sequencing. The instrument given in TCRdb is NextSeq 550. TCRdb reprocessed the sequencing reads and holds a single record per CDR3 protein sequence, with no DNA. The table for this sample lists about 1,100 distinct CDR3 sequences. Around 7.6% of the sample lies in the top ten. The source material was cerebrospinal fluid. Source of these receptors: a human donor in good health.

In terms of frequency, this clonotype is medium-sized. This CDR3 is CSVDSPSGYEQYF. J is TRBJ2-7 and V is TRBV29-1; TCRdb outputs TRBD2, but without DNA this stays unchecked. The germline gives CDR1 SQVTM, CDR2 ANQGSEA. CDR3 length: 13 residues.

By frequency, this clonotype is medium-sized. This chain joins TRBV11-1 and TRBJ2-2; no DNA is available, so the TRBD1 call from TCRdb remains unchecked. Germline-derived CDR1 and CDR2 are SGHAT and FQDESV (reference sequence). This CDR3 region has 13 residues. The CDR3 here is CASSSYRAGELFF. The full variable domain, its missing parts supplied by reference TRBV11-1 and TRBJ2-2, is EAEVAQSPRYKITEKSQAVAFWCDPISGHATLYWYRQILGQGPELLVQFQDESVVDDSQLPKDRFSAERLKGVDSTLKIQPAELGDSAMYLCASSSYRAGELFFGEGSRLTVL.